This T cell receptor beta chain was sequenced for a study of T cell responses to AZD1222 COVID-19 vaccine. The length of the CDR3 is 16 residues. The V segment lost 8 bases and the J segment 6 bases; nucleotides outside the gene matches: 13. Germline CDR1 reads SNHLY; CDR2 reads FYNNEI. Repertoires were generated with immunoSEQ multiplex PCR, while TCRdb's copy carries only in-frame clones and drops some. The sample records 150,000 to 200,000 clones, 85% to 90% being singletons. The sample in question was peripheral blood, obtained 28 days after the second AZD1222 dose. This TCR derives from an adult who received the AZD1222 COVID-19 vaccine. The chain combines TRBV2 with TRBJ1-5; 10 nucleotides match TRBD1. This CDR3 is CASLRGDRGRSQPQHF. For the CDR3, the DNA is TGTGCCAGCTTAAGGGGGGACAGGGGACGAAGTCAGCCCCAGCATTTT.